A single sample is the source of the 20 T cell receptor beta chains below, sequenced in a study of OX40 agonist ivuxolimab in advanced cancers. The repertoire was sequenced with immunoSEQ multiplex PCR; TCRdb's copy has only in-frame clones and lacks some. The sample has some 40,000 clones, approximately 90% seen once; the top ten hold around 31%. The sequences come from CD4+ or CD8+ T cells sorted from blood, collected in a trial of the OX40 agonist ivuxolimab. Source of these receptors: an adult with an advanced solid tumor such as melanoma, head and neck, liver or kidney cancer.

In this sample, this clone turned up a few times. The chain is built from TRBV4-1 and TRBJ1-2; TRBD1 aligns across 7 bases. The CDR3 has 15 amino acids. Unmatched junction bases numbered 5, after V lost 2 bases and J lost 2 bases. The germline V gene has CDR1 MGHRA and CDR2 YSYEKL. CDR3 sequence: CASSQHTGVNYGYTF. In DNA, the CDR3 is TGCGCCAGCAGCCAACATACAGGGGTAAACTATGGCTACACCTTC.

J is TRBJ2-7 and V is TRBV7-2; TRBD2 matches at 8 bases. CDR1 is SGHTA and CDR2 is FQGNSA in the germline V gene. V shed 3 bases, J shed 2 bases, and the junction held 12 bases outside the gene matches. The CDR3 spans 17 residues. The CDR3 protein is CASSLKYEREIPYEQYF. The CDR3 region has the DNA TGTGCCAGCAGCTTGAAGTACGAGCGGGAGATCCCCTACGAGCAGTACTTC.

The count of this clone is one. The chain is built from TRBV6-1 and TRBJ2-7; D ambiguous. The V gene's germline CDR1 is MNHNS and CDR2 SASEGT. The CDR3 runs 13 residues. Trimming removed 4 bases from V and 0 bases from J, with 7 bases in between. CDR3 bases: TGTGCCAGCAGTGGATATAGCTCCTACGAGCAGTACTTC. It codes for CASSGYSSYEQYF.

The V gene is TRBV9, the J gene TRBJ2-3; D is undetermined. CDR3 length: 15 amino acids. Germline V gene data show CDR1 as SGDLS and CDR2 as YYNGEE. V lost 4 bases and J 1 base, leaving 13 bases between the germline ends. CDR3 region: CASSKQAWGTDTQYF. CDR3 nucleotide sequence: TGTGCCAGCAGCAAACAAGCTTGGGGCACAGATACGCAGTATTTT.

The chain employs TRBV27 and TRBJ2-6; D gene ambiguous. The germline CDR1 and CDR2 sequences are MNHEY and SMNVEV (reference sequence). The CDR3 consists of 15 residues. V was shortened by 3 bases and J by 0 bases, with 6 bases between the two germline ends. In nucleotides, the CDR3 is TGTGCCAGCAGTTTTAAAAGCTCTGGGGCCAACGTCCTGACTTTC. Translation gives CASSFKSSGANVLTF.

The chain combines TRBV7-6 with TRBJ2-3; D is ambiguous. The CDR3 loop spans 13 amino acids. V lost 3 bases, J lost 3 bases, and 7 bases lay in between. Germline CDR1 and CDR2: SGHVS and FNYEAQ. CDR3 sequence (DNA): TGTGCCAGCAGCTTCCTCGGGACAGATACGCAGTATTTT. Residues: CASSFLGTDTQYF.

The chain joins TRBV4-1 to TRBJ1-6; TRBD1 might be the D (5 bases). The CDR3 has 19 amino acids. V was clipped by 0 bases and J by 0 bases, with 15 bases between them. From germline, CDR1 is MGHRA and CDR2 YSYEKL. The CDR3 DNA sequence: TGCGCCAGCAGCCAAGATATTGTGGGGGGAAGCTCCTATAATTCACCCCTCCACTTT. Its protein is CASSQDIVGGSSYNSPLHF.

V gene TRBV6-5 combines with J gene TRBJ2-2, with a possible D match to TRBD2 (6 bases). Germline CDR1 reads MNHEY; CDR2 reads SVGAGI. V was shortened by 7 bases and J by 7 bases, with 19 bases between the two germline ends. The CDR3 contains 15 residues. The DNA of the CDR3 is TGTGCCAGCAAGCCTCTCGGGAGTGCAGGCGGGGAGCTGTTTTTT. Translating it yields CASKPLGSAGGELFF.

This clone was seen a single time. The CDR3 protein is CSVVPTGSSTDTQYF. The CDR3 nucleotides are TGCAGCGTTGTCCCGACAGGGTCTAGCACAGATACGCAGTATTTT. The gene calls are TRBV29-1 and TRBJ2-3; the match to TRBD1 covers 7 bases. With V trimmed by 4 bases and J by 0 bases, 7 bases remained unmatched. Germline CDR1 is SQVTM and CDR2 is ANQGSEA. The CDR3 consists of 15 residues.

This chain joins TRBV5-1 and TRBJ2-1, with D perhaps matching TRBD2 (6 bases). Trimming shortened V by 1 base and J by 5 bases, and 13 bases separated the two germline ends. The CDR3 is made up of 15 amino acids. Looked up from germline, CDR1 is SGHRS and CDR2 is YFSETQ. This CDR3 is CASSLIGRLDNEQFF. The CDR3 nucleotides read TGCGCCAGCAGCTTGATCGGGAGACTCGACAATGAGCAGTTCTTC.

The V and J genes are TRBV4-1 and TRBJ2-7; 8 nucleotides agree with TRBD1. The CDR3 extends over 16 amino acids. The V gene end was trimmed by 0 bases and the J gene end by 1 base; junction bases not matched to a gene: 5. Looked up from germline, CDR1 is MGHRA and CDR2 is YSYEKL. DNA for the CDR3: TGCGCCAGCAGCCAAGAGGACAGGGTAGGATCCTACGAGCAGTACTTC. Its translation: CASSQEDRVGSYEQYF.

The chain couples TRBV21-1 to TRBJ1-5; TRBD1 reflects the table's D call only, with no check against the DNA. TRBV21-1 is a pseudogene. The CDR3 contains 21 residues. CDR3 bases: TGTGCCAGCAGCAACTACCGACAGGAACCTATGGAAAAACGACACAATCAGCCCCAGCATTTT. It specifies CASSNYRQEPMEKRHNQPQHF.

The chain employs TRBV18 and TRBJ2-3, with 7 bases fitting TRBD2. Losses at the gene ends were 1 base for V and 0 bases for J; bases not matched to a gene: 7. Germline CDR1 reads KGHSH; CDR2 reads LQKENI. This CDR3 spans 17 amino acids. CDR3 sequence: CASSPQEKRGSTDTQYF. The CDR3 DNA is TGTGCCAGCTCACCACAGGAGAAGCGGGGCAGCACAGATACGCAGTATTTT.

The rearrangement links TRBV5-1 to TRBJ2-3, with 11 bases fitting TRBD2. Germline CDR1 and CDR2: SGHRS and YFSETQ. The CDR3 is 15 residues long. V lost 2 bases, J lost 1 base, and 0 bases stayed unmatched. The CDR3 region is CASSLLAGGTDTQYF. The CDR3 region has the DNA TGCGCCAGCAGCTTACTAGCGGGAGGCACAGATACGCAGTATTTT.

The chain uses TRBV7-2 and TRBJ2-7; 7 bases align to TRBD2. V gave up 5 bases and J gave up 5 bases; unmatched junction bases: 9. CDR3 length: 14 amino acids. In germline, CDR1 is SGHTA, CDR2 FQGNSA. The CDR3 nucleotides are TGTGCCAGCAGCCCTAGCGGAGGAGGGGACGAGCAGTACTTC. Translated, it gives CASSPSGGGDEQYF.

V and J are TRBV5-1 and TRBJ2-1; either TRBD1 or TRBD2 may supply D (5 bases each). This CDR3 is built from 16 residues. V shed 4 bases and J shed 0 bases, with 14 bases lying between them. CDR1 and CDR2 from the germline V gene are SGHRS and YFSETQ. As DNA, the CDR3 is TGCGCCAGCAGCCTTGGGGTGGGGGTCTCCTACAATGAGCAGTTCTTC. Protein: CASSLGVGVSYNEQFF.

The chain couples TRBV5-1 to TRBJ2-1, with TRBD2 identical over 10 bases. Germline V gene lookup returns CDR1 SGHRS and CDR2 YFSETQ. The V gene end was trimmed by 2 bases and the J gene end by 4 bases; junction bases not matched to a gene: 3. The CDR3 is 15 amino acids. The CDR3 bases are TGCGCCAGCAGCTTCGGGACTAGCGAATACAATGAGCAGTTCTTC. Translation: CASSFGTSEYNEQFF.

The chain carries TRBV6-5 and TRBJ2-7; D may be TRBD1 or TRBD2 (6 bases each). The V gene lost 7 bases and the J gene lost 4 bases, with 17 bases spanning the gap. CDR3 size: 14 residues. Germline V lookup: CDR1 MNHEY, CDR2 SVGAGI. In nucleotides, the CDR3 is TGTGCCAGCACCATGGGGGGCCCACAATACGAGCAGTACTTC. Translation: CASTMGGPQYEQYF.

This chain links TRBV5-1 with TRBJ2-1; D unclear. The ends were cut back, 4 bases at V and 0 bases at J, with 11 bases in the middle. The CDR3 is made up of 15 amino acids. The germline V gene has CDR1 SGHRS and CDR2 YFSETQ. The CDR3 reads CASSPESVSYNEQFF. DNA for the CDR3: TGCGCCAGCAGCCCGGAGAGCGTCTCCTACAATGAGCAGTTCTTC.

The chain couples TRBV2 to TRBJ1-1; D not resolved. Per the germline V gene, CDR1 is SNHLY and CDR2 is FYNNEI. The CDR3 totals 12 residues. V was pared by 8 bases and J by 6 bases, with 13 bases between. CDR3 sequence (DNA): TGTGCCAGCTCCGCGGGGAGCTCTGAAGCTTTCTTT. Translation gives CASSAGSSEAFF.